One and the same sample provided the 24 T cell receptor beta chains below, sequenced in a study of cytomegalovirus exposure and HLA in healthy donors. The data were produced by immunoSEQ multiplex PCR, yet TCRdb's version contains in-frame clones alone and is incomplete. This table has over 50,000 clones, around 93% appearing once. Material: PBMCs. All receptors derive from a man younger than 30 in good health and CMV-seropositive.

The genes are TRBV4-1 and TRBJ1-2; the match to TRBD1 covers 7 bases. The junction had 3 bases not matched to a gene; V was cut back by 1 base and J by 4 bases. CDR3 length: 14 residues. The germline CDR1 and CDR2 sequences are MGHRA and YSYEKL. CDR3 region: CASSQVRDSYGYTF. CDR3 nucleotides: TGCGCCAGCAGCCAAGTAAGGGACAGCTATGGCTACACCTTC.

This chain joins TRBV7-9 and TRBJ1-1, with unresolved D. V lost 2 bases and J 1 base, leaving 8 bases between the germline ends. This CDR3 is 14 amino acids long. CDR1 SEHNR and CDR2 FQNEAQ come from the germline V gene (reference sequence). CDR3 coding DNA: TGTGCCAGCAGCTTATACCTCGGGAACACTGAAGCTTTCTTT. This sequence encodes CASSLYLGNTEAFF.

The chain employs TRBV29-1 and TRBJ2-7, with D possibly TRBD1 on 6 matching bases. V dropped 3 bases and J dropped 5 bases, with 14 bases sitting between them. There are 13 residues in the CDR3. Germline assignment: CDR1 SQVTM and CDR2 ANQGSEA. CDR3 loop: CSVDGQGTHEQYF. The CDR3 bases are TGCAGCGTTGACGGGCAGGGGACCCACGAGCAGTACTTC.

There are a few counts of this clone. V and J are TRBV30 and TRBJ2-7; TRBD2 agrees at 9 bases. Germline V gene lookup returns CDR1 GTSNPN and CDR2 SVGIG (reference sequence). The CDR3 is 16 residues long. Unmatched junction bases numbered 10, after V lost 4 bases and J lost 0 bases. CDR3 coding DNA: TGTGCCTGGAACCGGGGGGCTAGCGGGGTCTCCTACGAGCAGTACTTC. Amino acids: CAWNRGASGVSYEQYF. Drawing the rest from reference TRBV30 and TRBJ2-7, the complete variable domain is SQTIHQWPATLVQPVGSPLSLECTVEGTSNPNLYWYRQAAGRGLQLLFYSVGIGQISSEVPQNLSASRPQDRQFILSSKKLLLSDSGFYLCAWNRGASGVSYEQYFGPGTRLTVT.

This clone showed up just a few times. The chain has TRBV9 and TRBJ1-1; TRBD1 agrees at 8 bases. J was trimmed by 10 bases and V by 0 bases; bases with no gene match: 8. Germline lookup yields CDR1 SGDLS and CDR2 YYNGEE. The CDR3 consists of 14 residues. CDR3 residues: CASSVGGGTGGAFF. CDR3 sequence (DNA): TGTGCCAGCAGCGTAGGAGGGGGGACAGGCGGAGCTTTCTTT.

The table lists this clone with a count of one. The rearrangement links TRBV5-1 to TRBJ1-1, with 7 bases identical to TRBD1. The V gene end was trimmed by 4 bases and the J gene end by 0 bases; junction bases not matched to a gene: 9. Germline V lookup: CDR1 SGHRS, CDR2 YFSETQ. The CDR3 extends over 16 amino acids. The CDR3 region is CASSRFEGALNTEAFF. CDR3 nucleotide sequence: TGCGCCAGCAGCCGCTTCGAGGGGGCTCTGAACACTGAAGCTTTCTTT.

The V and J genes are TRBV10-1 and TRBJ2-1; weak D call: TRBD2 (5 bases). Between the trimmed V and J ends, which lost 0 bases and 5 bases, there was a span of 14 bases. The CDR3 length is 16 residues. Per the germline V gene, CDR1 is WNHNN and CDR2 is SYGVQD (reference sequence). In DNA form, the CDR3 reads TGCGCCAGCAGTGAGTCGGCTAGCTTATCCCACAATGAGCAGTTCTTC. Translation: CASSESASLSHNEQFF.

The chain recombines TRBV6-5 with TRBJ1-4; D is ambiguous. This CDR3 comprises 15 residues. CDR1 and CDR2 from the germline V gene are MNHEY and SVGAGI. With 3 bases removed from V and 0 bases from J, the gap between germline ends came to 8 bases. The CDR3, as DNA: TGTGCCAGCAGTTATTCAGGCTCAACTAATGAAAAACTGTTTTTT. The encoded protein is CASSYSGSTNEKLFF.

The rearrangement joins TRBV6-6 to TRBJ2-1; TRBD2 matches 7 bases. This CDR3 has 16 residues. Unmatched junction bases numbered 10, after V lost 4 bases and J lost 4 bases. Germline-derived CDR1 and CDR2 are MNHNY and SVGAGI (reference sequence). This CDR3 reads CASSSQTGTMYNEQFF. CDR3 bases: TGTGCCAGCAGTTCCCAGACCGGGACTATGTACAATGAGCAGTTCTTC.

The chain uses TRBV5-5 and TRBJ2-5, with TRBD2 matching 13 bases. The CDR3 is 17 amino acids. CDR1 SGHKS and CDR2 YYEKEE come from the germline V gene (reference sequence). With 4 bases clipped from V and 3 bases from J, the junction kept 9 bases outside the gene matches. CDR3 loop: CASSLWTSGSWKETQYF. Here the CDR3 DNA reads TGTGCCAGCAGCCTGTGGACTAGCGGGAGTTGGAAAGAGACCCAGTACTTC.

The chain joins TRBV9 to TRBJ2-7; TRBD2 matches at 13 bases. The CDR3 covers 16 residues. Germline V gene sequence: CDR1 SGDLS, CDR2 YYNGEE. With V trimmed by 4 bases and J by 2 bases, 6 bases remained unmatched. CDR3 sequence reads: CASSPRLAGGAYEQYF. The CDR3 nucleotides are TGTGCCAGCAGCCCCCGACTAGCGGGGGGCGCCTACGAGCAGTACTTC.

The chain has TRBV10-3 and TRBJ1-2; maybe TRBD1 (6 bases). Germline CDR1 reads ENHRY; CDR2 reads SYGVKD. The CDR3 is 16 residues long. Trimming took 10 bases from V and 4 from J, leaving 25 bases between them. The CDR3 DNA reads as TGTGCCAGCTCATGGACGCGTCAGGACAGCGGCTATGGCTACACCTTC. It yields the protein CASSWTRQDSGYGYTF.

The genes are TRBV9 and TRBJ2-2, with 12 bases matching TRBD2. Germline loops: CDR1 SGDLS, CDR2 YYNGEE. The V and J ends lost 4 bases and 5 bases, in that order; junction bases with no gene match: 9. This CDR3 contains 17 residues. The CDR3 DNA follows: TGTGCCAGCAGCATCTCGGGACTAGCGGGTGTTACCGGGGAGCTGTTTTTT. Its translation is CASSISGLAGVTGELFF.

The CDR3 sequence: CASSPQGLAVNTGELFF. CDR3 coding DNA: TGTGCCAGCAGCCCCCAGGGCCTAGCGGTGAACACCGGGGAGCTGTTTTTT. The gene calls are TRBV7-3 and TRBJ2-2, with 7 bases matching TRBD2. Germline V gene data show CDR1 as SGHTA and CDR2 as FQGTGA. Losses at the gene ends were 5 bases for V and 1 base for J; bases not matched to a gene: 10. The CDR3 runs to 17 residues.

The chain is built from TRBV18 and TRBJ2-3, with 7 bases fitting TRBD1. The germline V gene encodes CDR1 KGHSH and CDR2 LQKENI. CDR3 size: 16 residues. After removal of 2 bases from V and 1 base from J, the junction contained 6 bases not matched to a gene. Here the CDR3 DNA reads TGTGCCAGCTCACCAACCGCAGGACAGGGCACAGATACGCAGTATTTT. Its protein is CASSPTAGQGTDTQYF.

For the CDR3, the DNA is TGTGCCAGCACCGAAGGGACACCTTCCACCGGGGAGCTGTTTTTT. This codes for CASTEGTPSTGELFF. This chain joins TRBV6-5 and TRBJ2-2; TRBD1 might be the D (6 bases). The V gene's germline CDR1 is MNHEY and CDR2 SVGAGI. V lost 7 bases to trimming and J lost 4 bases, with 16 bases between them. The CDR3 spans 15 residues.

The rearrangement joins TRBV7-8 to TRBJ1-1; D is unresolved. There are 15 residues in the CDR3. The V and J ends lost 0 bases and 1 base respectively, with 9 bases between them. From germline, CDR1 is SGHVS and CDR2 FQNEAQ. The CDR3 loop reads CASSLALYGNTEAFF. The CDR3 DNA is TGTGCCAGCAGCTTAGCGCTATATGGGAACACTGAAGCTTTCTTT.

This clone showed up just a few times. V usage is TRBV6-1 and J usage is TRBJ2-7; 13 nucleotides line up with TRBD2. After removal of 4 bases from V and 2 bases from J, the junction contained 8 bases not matched to a gene. Germline-derived CDR1 and CDR2 are MNHNS and SASEGT. The CDR3 extends over 17 amino acids. CDR3 region: CASSGKSGTSGTYEQYF. CDR3 DNA sequence: TGTGCCAGCAGTGGAAAATCCGGGACTAGCGGGACCTACGAGCAGTACTTC.

The genes are TRBV6-5 and TRBJ2-2; perhaps TRBD1 as D (5 bases). This CDR3 has 13 residues. V gave up 5 bases and J gave up 8 bases, with 12 bases separating them. CDR1 and CDR2 from the germline V gene are MNHEY and SVGAGI. The CDR3 spells CASSDGAKGELFF. In nucleotides, the CDR3 is TGTGCCAGCAGTGATGGGGCCAAAGGGGAGCTGTTTTTT.

This chain joins TRBV6-1 and TRBJ1-4; 10 nucleotides align to TRBD1. CDR1 and CDR2 from the germline V gene are MNHNS and SASEGT. CDR3 length: 17 amino acids. Trimming at V came to 3 bases and at J to 7 bases, leaving 11 bases not matched to a gene. The CDR3 is CASSERQGAQVGEKLFF. Written as DNA, the CDR3 is TGTGCCAGCAGTGAGCGACAGGGGGCGCAAGTTGGTGAAAAACTGTTTTTT.

The rearrangement uses TRBV27 and TRBJ2-5; 8 positions match TRBD1. With V trimmed by 4 bases and J by 3 bases, 7 bases remained unmatched. Germline values: CDR1 MNHEY, CDR2 SMNVEV (reference sequence). The CDR3 extends over 15 amino acids. CDR3 region: CASSSTGEWEETQYF. CDR3 DNA: TGTGCCAGCAGTTCGACAGGGGAATGGGAAGAGACCCAGTACTTC.

The chain uses TRBV27 and TRBJ2-5, with 9 bases that match TRBD2. The CDR3 length is 15 residues. The V segment lost 3 bases and the J segment 4 bases; nucleotides outside the gene matches: 6. Germline assignment: CDR1 MNHEY and CDR2 SMNVEV (reference sequence). CDR3 in amino acids: CASSFGSGRGETQYF. Written as DNA, the CDR3 is TGTGCCAGCAGTTTCGGTAGCGGGAGAGGAGAGACCCAGTACTTC.

The chain employs TRBV9 and TRBJ2-6; the D gene is possibly TRBD1 (6 bases). The CDR3 is 18 amino acids. V lost 0 bases to trimming and J lost 0 bases, with 13 bases between them. The germline CDR1 and CDR2 sequences are SGDLS and YYNGEE. CDR3 in DNA: TGTGCCAGCAGCGTAGGAGGCAGGGGAAGCTCTGGGGCCAACGTCCTGACTTTC. It translates to CASSVGGRGSSGANVLTF.

This sequence joins TRBV12-5 and TRBJ2-1; TRBD2 aligns across 8 bases. The V segment lost 1 base and the J segment 3 bases; nucleotides outside the gene matches: 2. This CDR3 contains 15 residues. Germline-derived CDR1 and CDR2 are LGHNT and FRNRAP. In DNA form, the CDR3 reads TGTGCTAGTGGTTTGGGGCTAGCGGGCTACAATGAGCAGTTCTTC. Translated, it gives CASGLGLAGYNEQFF.